The 5 T cell receptor beta chains below all came from one sample that was sequenced in a study of graft-versus-host responses after intestinal transplantation. Produced via immunoSEQ multiplex PCR; TCRdb's table is partial and in-frame only. Altogether over 65,000 clones are present, roughly 90% being singletons, with the ten largest covering 0.55% to 0.8%. Sequences were derived from PBMCs, sampled 98 days after intestinal transplantation. These receptors all stem from a human patient who received an intestinal transplant, so some T cells may come from the graft donor.

This chain connects TRBV6-5 to TRBJ1-2; 7 nucleotides line up with TRBD1. CDR1 MNHEY and CDR2 SVGAGI come from the germline V gene. CDR3 length: 16 residues. V trimming: 2 bases; J trimming: 7 bases; junction bases outside the gene matches: 13. The CDR3 sequence is CASSYSLTGLSGGYTF. In DNA form, the CDR3 reads TGTGCCAGCAGTTACAGCCTGACAGGGTTGTCGGGTGGCTACACCTTC.

The V gene is TRBV9, the J gene TRBJ2-1; D is possibly TRBD1 (6 bases). Trimming removed 1 base from V and 3 bases from J, with 8 bases in between. This CDR3 is 14 amino acids long. Germline assignment: CDR1 SGDLS and CDR2 YYNGEE. The CDR3 region is CASSVWDNYNEQFF. Written as DNA, the CDR3 is TGTGCCAGCAGCGTATGGGACAACTACAATGAGCAGTTCTTC.

The rearrangement joins TRBV6-5 to TRBJ2-7; possibly TRBD1 or TRBD2 for D (5 bases each). This CDR3 comprises 13 residues. The V gene's germline CDR1 is MNHEY and CDR2 SVGAGI. The V and J ends lost 6 bases and 2 bases respectively, with 11 bases between them. Written as DNA, the CDR3 is TGTGCCAGCAGCGTCCGGGACCCCTACGAGCAGTACTTC. It encodes CASSVRDPYEQYF.

CDR3: CASSFSSASNQPQHF. CDR3 bases: TGCGCCAGCAGCTTTTCGTCGGCTAGCAATCAGCCCCAGCATTTT. This chain links TRBV5-1 with TRBJ1-5; no definite D call. Deletions cut 2 bases from V and 0 bases from J, with 9 bases between. CDR3 length: 15 amino acids. Germline V gene data show CDR1 as SGHRS and CDR2 as YFSETQ. Together with reference TRBV5-1 and TRBJ1-5, the CDR3 gives the full variable domain: KAGVTQTPRYLIKTRGQQVTLSCSPISGHRSVSWYQQTPGQGLQFLFEYFSETQRNKGNFPGRFSGRQFSNSRSEMNVSTLELGDSALYLCASSFSSASNQPQHFGDGTRLSIL.

In nucleotides, the CDR3 is TGTGCCAGTAGTATAGCCGGGACTAGCGGGATCTACAATGAGCAGTTCTTC. This translates into CASSIAGTSGIYNEQFF. The chain combines TRBV19 with TRBJ2-1; 13 nucleotides align to TRBD2. Germline-derived CDR1 and CDR2 are LNHDA and SQIVND (reference sequence). The J segment lost 3 bases and the V segment lost 1 base, leaving 3 bases of the junction unmatched. CDR3 size: 17 residues.